The 27 T cell receptor beta chains in this list originate from one sample, sequenced in a study of control samples from healthy donors and cancer patients. Profiled with immunoSEQ multiplex PCR; TCRdb holds only in-frame clones, not every one. Here the sample spans approximately 51,000 clones, 80% being singletons. Material for sequencing was blood. All receptors derive from a man between 65 and 85 years old in good health.

This chain connects TRBV28 to TRBJ2-3, with 7 positions matching TRBD2. Trimming at V came to 6 bases and at J to 4 bases, leaving 1 base not matched to a gene. This CDR3 spans 12 amino acids. Germline V gene sequence: CDR1 MDHEN, CDR2 SYDVKM. CDR3 nucleotides: TGTGCCAGCAGAGCGGGGTCAGATACGCAGTATTTT. Protein sequence: CASRAGSDTQYF. Together with reference TRBV28 and TRBJ2-3, the CDR3 gives the full variable domain: DVKVTQSSRYLVKRTGEKVFLECVQDMDHENMFWYRQDPGLGLRLIYFSYDVKMKEKGDIPEGYSVSREKKERFSLILESASTNQTSMYLCASRAGSDTQYFGPGTRLTVL.

The CDR3 is CASRGKEYTEAFF. Here the CDR3 DNA reads TGTGCCAGCAGAGGGAAAGAGTACACTGAAGCTTTCTTT. V is TRBV2 and J is TRBJ1-1; the D is unclear. The length of the CDR3 is 13 residues. Germline V gene sequence: CDR1 SNHLY, CDR2 FYNNEI. Between the trimmed V and J ends, which lost 6 bases and 3 bases, there was a span of 11 bases.

The V and J genes are TRBV2 and TRBJ1-2, with D possibly matching TRBD1 (5 bases). This CDR3 contains 13 residues. Germline CDR1 is SNHLY and CDR2 is FYNNEI. With 6 bases removed from V and 7 bases from J, the gap between germline ends came to 15 bases. The CDR3 DNA reads TGTGCCAGCAGGGCGGAAGGGGACGGTGGCTACACCTTC. Amino acid sequence: CASRAEGDGGYTF.

The gene calls are TRBV4-2 and TRBJ1-2, with D unresolved. The CDR3 length is 14 residues. V dropped 0 bases and J dropped 4 bases, with 9 bases sitting between them. Germline V gene sequence: CDR1 LGHNA, CDR2 YNFKEQ. This CDR3 reads CASSQDYRFYGYTF. CDR3 coding DNA: TGTGCCAGCAGCCAAGATTACAGATTCTATGGCTACACCTTC.

In DNA form, the CDR3 reads TGCGCCAGCAGCTCTCTAACATACCCAAACTATGGCTACACCTTC. Translated: CASSSLTYPNYGYTF. The V call is TRBV5-1, the J call TRBJ1-2; D gene ambiguous. Germline assignment: CDR1 SGHRS and CDR2 YFSETQ. The germline V and J ends were trimmed by 3 bases and 2 bases, with 14 bases remaining between them. The CDR3 is made up of 15 amino acids.

This chain joins TRBV28 and TRBJ2-5; TRBD1 matches at 9 bases. Unmatched junction bases numbered 7, after V lost 3 bases and J lost 5 bases. The CDR3 extends over 15 amino acids. Germline CDR1 is MDHEN and CDR2 is SYDVKM. The DNA for the CDR3 is TGTGCCAGCAGTTTGGGGACAGGGTGGCGGGAGACCCAGTACTTC. As protein: CASSLGTGWRETQYF.

This clone turned up a few times. This chain connects TRBV10-3 to TRBJ2-6; D call uncertain. Between the trimmed V and J ends, which lost 8 bases and 0 bases, there was a span of 11 bases. The CDR3 is 15 amino acids. Germline values: CDR1 ENHRY, CDR2 SYGVKD. In DNA, the CDR3 is TGTGCCATCGGGCAAGTCTCCTCTGGGGCCAACGTCCTGACTTTC. As protein: CAIGQVSSGANVLTF.

Points on this clone: One end of the junction varies from germline; a read error may be responsible. J is TRBJ2-1 and V is TRBV7-7, with 9 positions matching TRBD2. Germline loops: CDR1 SSHAT, CDR2 FNYEAQ (reference sequence). The CDR3 extends over 15 amino acids. In DNA, the CDR3 is TGTGCTAGCAGCTTGGAACTAGCGGGTCAGAATGAGCAGTTCTTC. Protein product: CASSLELAGQNEQFF.

This clone has only a few counts. This rearrangement joins TRBV28 to TRBJ1-2; D is possibly TRBD1 (6 bases). This CDR3 contains 13 residues. Germline CDR1 and CDR2: MDHEN and SYDVKM. The ends were cut back, 5 bases at V and 8 bases at J, with 15 bases in the middle. CDR3 region: CASSTPGEEGYTF. The DNA of the CDR3 is TGTGCCAGCAGTACTCCAGGGGAAGAAGGCTACACCTTC.

This clone was detected a few times. V usage is TRBV2 and J usage is TRBJ1-1; D is uncertain. Looked up from germline, CDR1 is SNHLY and CDR2 is FYNNEI. V shed 3 bases and J shed 6 bases, with 8 bases lying between them. This CDR3 has 12 amino acids. CDR3 coding DNA: TGTGCCAGCAGTGACCGGAGCGCTGAAGCTTTCTTT. As protein: CASSDRSAEAFF.

This clone has more than one count but fewer than ten. J is TRBJ1-3 and V is TRBV7-9, with D hard to call. The V gene lost 3 bases and the J gene lost 4 bases, with 10 bases spanning the gap. CDR3 length equals 14 residues. Germline V gene lookup returns CDR1 SEHNR and CDR2 FQNEAQ (reference sequence). CDR3: CASSFEGAGNTIYF. The CDR3 DNA reads as TGTGCCAGCAGCTTTGAGGGAGCGGGAAACACCATATATTTT.

The chain carries TRBV28 and TRBJ1-3; the D gene is possibly TRBD1 (6 bases). V lost 7 bases and J 2 bases, leaving 15 bases between the germline ends. This CDR3 region has 15 residues. Per the germline V gene, CDR1 is MDHEN and CDR2 is SYDVKM. Here the CDR3 DNA reads TGTGCCAGCAACGGTAGGGAGGGGGCTGGAAACACCATATATTTT. Its protein is CASNGREGAGNTIYF.

The CDR3 bases are TGCGCCAGCAGCTACGCGGGAGCTGACGAGCAGTACTTC. Translation gives CASSYAGADEQYF. The chain has TRBV5-1 and TRBJ2-7; 7 nucleotides agree with TRBD2. The germline gives CDR1 SGHRS, CDR2 YFSETQ. This CDR3 region has 13 residues. With 3 bases clipped from V and 5 bases from J, the junction kept 5 bases outside the gene matches.

This sequence joins TRBV5-5 and TRBJ1-2; D unclear. The CDR3 totals 13 residues. V was pared by 0 bases and J by 8 bases, with 11 bases between. The V gene's germline CDR1 is SGHKS and CDR2 YYEKEE (reference sequence). Written as DNA, the CDR3 is TGTGCCAGCAGCTTGGCGGGCCAGCCGGGCTACACCTTC. Its protein is CASSLAGQPGYTF.

The chain carries TRBV6-2 or TRBV6-3 and TRBJ2-5; D is unclear. Trimming cost V 0 bases and J 4 bases, with 15 bases left between them. Germline loops: CDR1 MNHEY, CDR2 SVGEGT. CDR3 size: 16 residues. The CDR3 protein is CASSYSRRDSGETQYF. The CDR3 coding sequence is TGTGCCAGCAGTTACTCGAGAAGGGATAGTGGAGAGACCCAGTACTTC.

This clone was observed a single time. The chain carries TRBV30 and TRBJ1-3, with D possibly being TRBD1 (5 bases). The CDR3 spans 15 residues. Germline V gene lookup returns CDR1 GTSNPN and CDR2 SVGIG (reference sequence). Trimming left V 2 bases short and J 3 bases short, with 14 bases between. The CDR3 DNA reads as TGTGCCTGGAGTCGAAAGGGGATTCGTGGAAACACCATATATTTT. It translates to CAWSRKGIRGNTIYF.

The V call is TRBV5-4, the J call TRBJ2-5, with 7 bases matching TRBD1. V lost 2 bases, J lost 2 bases, and 3 bases stayed unmatched. The CDR3 loop spans 14 amino acids. Germline V gene sequence: CDR1 SGHNT, CDR2 YYREEE (reference sequence). The CDR3 loop reads CASSFGTAQETQYF. The CDR3, as DNA: TGTGCCAGCAGCTTTGGGACAGCACAAGAGACCCAGTACTTC.

In its sample, this clone was seen a few times. V gene TRBV6-5 combines with J gene TRBJ1-5, with D perhaps matching TRBD1 (5 bases). Trimming took off 5 bases at V and 2 bases at J, with 10 bases between the two ends. This CDR3 region has 14 residues. Germline lookup yields CDR1 MNHEY and CDR2 SVGAGI. The DNA for the CDR3 is TGTGCCAGCAGTCAGGGCATGGGCAATCAGCCCCAGCATTTT. This sequence encodes CASSQGMGNQPQHF.

The rearrangement links TRBV19 to TRBJ2-3, with a tentative D call TRBD1 (7 bases). Looked up from germline, CDR1 is LNHDA and CDR2 is SQIVND (reference sequence). The V and J ends lost 8 bases and 1 base respectively, with 16 bases between them. This CDR3 is 15 amino acids long. The CDR3 region has the DNA TGTGCCAGTGGGGCAGGGGGGTTCGGCACAGATACGCAGTATTTT. It codes for CASGAGGFGTDTQYF. Based on the CDR3 plus reference TRBV19 and TRBJ2-3, the full variable domain is DGGITQSPKYLFRKEGQNVTLSCEQNLNHDAMYWYRQDPGQGLRLIYYSQIVNDFQKGDIAEGYSVSREKKESFPLTVTSAQKNPTAFYLCASGAGGFGTDTQYFGPGTRLTVL.

This rearrangement joins TRBV10-2 to TRBJ2-7; the D is unclear. The V end lost 2 bases, the J end lost 3 bases, and 5 bases lay between the germline ends. CDR3 size: 12 residues. Germline values: CDR1 WSHSY, CDR2 SAAADI. The CDR3 protein is CASSERIYEQYF. For the CDR3, the DNA is TGCGCCAGCAGTGAGAGAATCTACGAGCAGTACTTC.

This clone qualifies as medium-sized (0.01 to 0.1%). The chain is built from TRBV24-1 and TRBJ1-5; a weak D match, TRBD1 (6 bases). Deletions cut 3 bases from V and 1 base from J, with 15 bases between. The CDR3 totals 17 residues. Germline lookup yields CDR1 KGHDR and CDR2 SFDVKD. The CDR3 bases are TGTGCCACCAGTGATCTCAGGCAGGGGATCAGCAATCAGCCCCAGCATTTT. Its protein is CATSDLRQGISNQPQHF.

V gene TRBV7-3 combines with J gene TRBJ2-2; D possibly corresponds to TRBD1 (6 bases). Germline V gene data show CDR1 as SGHTA and CDR2 as FQGTGA. Trimming took off 5 bases at V and 2 bases at J, with 9 bases between the two ends. This CDR3 region has 14 residues. CDR3 sequence: CASSRDTNTGELFF. The CDR3 DNA sequence: TGTGCCAGCAGCCGGGACACCAACACCGGGGAGCTGTTTTTT.

Points on this clone: The sample has other DNA sequences that encode this CDR3 too. The chain combines TRBV4-1 with TRBJ1-5; D uncertain. The CDR3 is made up of 13 amino acids. CDR1 and CDR2 from the germline V gene are MGHRA and YSYEKL. Trimming removed 0 bases at V and 5 bases at J, with 5 bases between. This chain's CDR3 is CASSQERDQPQHF. The CDR3 nucleotides read TGCGCCAGCAGCCAAGAGCGAGATCAGCCCCAGCATTTT.

The rearrangement joins TRBV4-1 to TRBJ1-4, with D perhaps TRBD1 (5 bases). The CDR3 spans 15 residues. The ends were cut back, 2 bases at V and 4 bases at J, with 11 bases in the middle. CDR1 and CDR2 from the germline V gene are MGHRA and YSYEKL. The CDR3 sequence: CASSQWGLSNEKLFF. Written as DNA, the CDR3 is TGCGCCAGCAGCCAATGGGGACTGAGTAATGAAAAACTGTTTTTT.

This clone was seen a handful of times. This rearrangement joins TRBV5-1 to TRBJ2-5; D remains ambiguous. V shed 5 bases and J shed 1 base, with 12 bases lying between them. CDR1 and CDR2 from the germline V gene are SGHRS and YFSETQ. The CDR3 covers 14 residues. CDR3 nucleotides: TGCGCCAGCAGTCTGGCGCAGCCCCAAGAGACCCAGTACTTC. It specifies CASSLAQPQETQYF.

This clone was seen just once. The chain employs TRBV6-2 or TRBV6-3 and TRBJ1-5, with 7 positions matching TRBD1. CDR3 length: 14 amino acids. With V trimmed by 5 bases and J by 7 bases, 8 bases remained unmatched. CDR1 and CDR2 (germline): MNHEY, SVGEGT. The CDR3 loop is CASSPAQGTQPQHF. Written as DNA, the CDR3 is TGTGCCAGCAGTCCAGCACAGGGGACCCAGCCCCAGCATTTT.

The gene calls are TRBV28 and TRBJ2-1; perhaps D is TRBD1 or TRBD2 (7 bases each). Trimming removed 5 bases from V and 1 base from J, with 15 bases in between. Germline V gene sequence: CDR1 MDHEN, CDR2 SYDVKM. This CDR3 is 16 amino acids long. CDR3 nucleotide sequence: TGTGCCAGCAGTCCATCAGGGGGGGGATCCTACAATGAGCAGTTCTTC. Encoded protein: CASSPSGGGSYNEQFF.